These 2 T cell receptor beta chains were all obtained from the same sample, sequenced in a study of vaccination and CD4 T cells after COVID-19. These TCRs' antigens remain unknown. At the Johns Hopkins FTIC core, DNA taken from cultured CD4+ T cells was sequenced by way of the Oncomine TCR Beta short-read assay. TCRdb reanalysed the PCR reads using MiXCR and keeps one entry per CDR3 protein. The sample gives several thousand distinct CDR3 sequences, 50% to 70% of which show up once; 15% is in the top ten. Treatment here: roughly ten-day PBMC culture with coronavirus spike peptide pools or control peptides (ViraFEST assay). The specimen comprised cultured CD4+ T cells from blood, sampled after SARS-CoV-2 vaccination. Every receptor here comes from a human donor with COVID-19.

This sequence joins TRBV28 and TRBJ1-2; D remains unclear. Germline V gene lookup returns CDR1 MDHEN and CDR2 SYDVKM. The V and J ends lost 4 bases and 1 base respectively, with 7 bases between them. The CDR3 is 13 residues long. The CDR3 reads CASSSQNNYGYTF. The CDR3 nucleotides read TGTGCCAGCAGTTCTCAGAATAACTATGGCTACACCTTC.

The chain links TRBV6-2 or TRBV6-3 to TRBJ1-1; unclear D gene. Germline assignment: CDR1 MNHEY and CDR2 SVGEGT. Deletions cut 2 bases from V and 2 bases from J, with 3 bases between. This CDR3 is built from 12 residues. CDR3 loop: CASSYANTEAFF. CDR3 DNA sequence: TGTGCCAGCAGTTACGCAAACACTGAAGCTTTCTTT.